The 7 T cell receptor beta chains below come from one sample, sequenced in a study of cytomegalovirus exposure and HLA in healthy donors. A multiplex PCR was run with 60 Vbeta primers and 13 Jbeta primers. Using immunoSEQ multiplex PCR, the repertoire was profiled, and TCRdb retains in-frame clones only, with some absent. The table has over 110,000 clones, under 80% seen once. Sample: PBMCs. The receptors were sampled from a woman between 45 and 65 years old in good health and CMV-seropositive.

The chain combines TRBV25-1 with TRBJ1-5; 7 nucleotides agree with TRBD1. V lost 3 bases and J lost 3; bases outside the gene matches: 8. The CDR3 covers 16 residues. The germline gives CDR1 MGHDK, CDR2 SYGVNS. The DNA of the CDR3 is TGTGCCAGCAGTGATCGGACAGGCCCCTACAATCAGCCCCAGCATTTT. The encoded protein is CASSDRTGPYNQPQHF.

V gene TRBV28 combines with J gene TRBJ2-7, with D perhaps matching TRBD1 (6 bases). CDR3 size: 16 residues. With 3 bases removed from V and 7 bases from J, the gap between germline ends came to 22 bases. Germline CDR1 reads MDHEN; CDR2 reads SYDVKM. For the CDR3, the DNA is TGTGCCAGCAGTTTGTATCTCCCTGAGGGGGTGGGGGAGCAGTACTTC. Translation: CASSLYLPEGVGEQYF. The entire variable domain, with the rest obtained from reference TRBV28 and TRBJ2-7, is as follows: DVKVTQSSRYLVKRTGEKVFLECVQDMDHENMFWYRQDPGLGLRLIYFSYDVKMKEKGDIPEGYSVSREKKERFSLILESASTNQTSMYLCASSLYLPEGVGEQYFGPGTRLTVT.

This chain joins TRBV9 and TRBJ1-3; D ambiguous. Trimming removed 4 bases at V and 4 bases at J, with 15 bases between. CDR3 size: 15 residues. CDR1 and CDR2 (germline): SGDLS, YYNGEE. This chain's CDR3 is CASSSGSVRGNTIYF. CDR3 bases: TGTGCCAGCAGCTCCGGTTCTGTGCGGGGAAACACCATATATTTT.

V gene TRBV7-9 combines with J gene TRBJ1-2; tentatively, D is TRBD1 (6 bases). The CDR3 is made up of 17 amino acids. Trimming shortened V by 5 bases and J by 6 bases, and 25 bases separated the two germline ends. Germline CDR1 SEHNR, CDR2 FQNEAQ (reference sequence). This CDR3 is CASSIGSQGPSRNGYTF. Here the CDR3 DNA reads TGTGCCAGCAGCATAGGGAGTCAGGGGCCTTCGAGGAATGGCTACACCTTC.

V usage is TRBV2 and J usage is TRBJ2-5; D is undetermined. From germline, CDR1 is SNHLY and CDR2 FYNNEI. The CDR3 contains 16 residues. Trimming pared 1 base from V and 2 bases from J, leaving 14 bases between. The CDR3: CASSEGPSRRQETQYF. As DNA, the CDR3 is TGTGCCAGCAGTGAAGGCCCCTCTCGGCGGCAAGAGACCCAGTACTTC.

There are a few counts of this clone. The chain joins TRBV21-1 to TRBJ1-3. TRBV21-1 constitutes a pseudogene. The CDR3 totals 9 residues. The CDR3 reads CASSLLLYF. The CDR3 DNA sequence: TGTGCCAGCAGCCTCCTTCTATATTTT.

The CDR3 loop reads CASSPNRGSGNTIYF. The CDR3 DNA is TGTGCCAGCTCACCAAACAGGGGCTCTGGAAACACCATATATTTT. This sequence joins TRBV18 and TRBJ1-3; 7 nucleotides line up with TRBD1. This CDR3 comprises 15 residues. Germline V gives CDR1 KGHSH, CDR2 LQKENI. V shed 2 bases and J 0 bases; nucleotides not matched to a gene: 1. Combining the CDR3 with reference TRBV18 and TRBJ1-3 gives the whole variable domain NAGVMQNPRHLVRRRGQEARLRCSPMKGHSHVYWYRQLPEEGLKFMVYLQKENIIDESGMPKERFSAEFPKEGPSILRIQQVVRGDSAAYFCASSPNRGSGNTIYFGEGSWLTVV.